This T cell receptor beta chain comes out of a study of blood T cell repertoires in COVID-19. Notes on this clone: Other DNA sequences in this specimen translate into the identical CDR3.

The table came from immunoSEQ multiplex PCR; TCRdb's copy has only in-frame clones and leaves some out. The sample has about 59,000 clones, roughly three quarters seen once. The sequence was collected from a man in his 60s with acute or convalescent COVID-19. The sample consisted of peripheral blood.

CDR3 coding DNA: TGTGCCAGCAGTCCCGGGACTAGCGTACAAGAGACCCAGTACTTC. As protein: CASSPGTSVQETQYF. The rearrangement joins TRBV7-2 to TRBJ2-5, with 10 bases aligning to TRBD2. Germline loops: CDR1 SGHTA, CDR2 FQGNSA. Unmatched junction bases numbered 6, after V lost 6 bases and J lost 2 bases. CDR3 length: 15 amino acids.